Listed below are T cell receptor beta chains from one sample, sequenced in a study of circulating CD8 cells and anti-PD-1 response in melanoma. TCRdb re-called the reads with MiXCR, one entry per CDR3 protein. The profile shows about 230 distinct CDR3 sequences, 14% of them singletons. The specimen comprised CD8+ T cells from PBMCs, sampled at baseline or after one month of anti-PD-1 therapy (not recorded which). The origin of the receptors is a human donor with melanoma. CDR3s include the opening cysteine and the closing phenylalanine or tryptophan. The order of the fields is D gene, J gene, V gene, clone size, CDR3 DNA, CDR3 protein. D genes are given only for firm matches. Rows give clone size only sometimes, using once, few, many, or a class for an expanded clone.

D: .; J: TRBJ2-7; V: TRBV10-3; size: few; DNA: TGTGCCATCGGAGCGGGTTCCGCAGGGGAGCAGTACTTC; CDR3: CAIGAGSAGEQYF
D: TRBD1; J: TRBJ2-5; V: TRBV29-1; size: .; DNA: TGCAGTGTTGAAGACAGGGATGAGACCCAGTACTTC; CDR3: CSVEDRDETQYF
D: .; J: TRBJ2-1; V: TRBV20-1; size: medium-sized; DNA: TGCAGTGCTAGTCCCGGGAGAGGCTACAATGAGCAGTTCTTC; CDR3: CSASPGRGYNEQFF
D: .; J: TRBJ2-3; V: TRBV9; size: hyperexpanded; DNA: TGTGCCAGCAGCCCCCGTCATCCTAGCACAGATACGCAGTATTTT; CDR3: CASSPRHPSTDTQYF
D: .; J: TRBJ2-1; V: TRBV19; size: once; DNA: TGTGCCAGTAGTATTTATGTTCGGGGGAGGAATCACAATGAGCAGTTCTTC; CDR3: CASSIYVRGRNHNEQFF
D: .; J: TRBJ1-5; V: TRBV6-6; size: medium-sized; DNA: TGTGCCAGCAGCCATTCGGGGCAGCCCCAGCATTTT; CDR3: CASSHSGQPQHF
D: TRBD2; J: TRBJ2-1; V: TRBV7-3; size: .; DNA: TGCGCCAGCAGCCAAGACGAGGGCGGGAGGGATGAGCAGTTCTTC; CDR3: CASSQDEGGRDEQFF
D: .; J: TRBJ2-5; V: TRBV18; size: hyperexpanded; DNA: TGTGCCAGCTCACCACCAGTCGGGACCGGGGTCTTTCAAGAGACCCAGTACTTC; CDR3: CASSPPVGTGVFQETQYF
D: .; J: TRBJ1-1; V: TRBV9; size: large; DNA: TGTGCCAGCAGCGTAGCTGAGGGGCTGTACGCTGAAGCTTTCTTT; CDR3: CASSVAEGLYAEAFF
D: .; J: TRBJ2-2; V: TRBV13; size: few; DNA: TGTGCCAGCAGCACCCGATGGGGAAACACCGGGGAGCTGTTTTTT; CDR3: CASSTRWGNTGELFF
D: TRBD2; J: TRBJ2-3; V: TRBV7-3; size: large; DNA: TGTGCCAGCAGCCGACTAGCGTCTAACACAGATACGCAGTATTTT; CDR3: CASSRLASNTDTQYF
D: TRBD1; J: TRBJ2-2; V: TRBV5-1; size: .; DNA: TGCGCCAGCAGCCCAACCGGGACAGGGATCCCCGAGGAGCTGTTTTTT; CDR3: CASSPTGTGIPEELFF
D: .; J: TRBJ2-2; V: TRBV27; size: medium-sized; DNA: TGTGCCAGCAGTCCGACTGGCGAGGCGGAGCTGTTTTTT; CDR3: CASSPTGEAELFF
D: .; J: TRBJ1-1; V: TRBV28; size: medium-sized; DNA: TGTGCCAGCAGGCCGGAACACTCTGAAGCTTTCTTT; CDR3: CASRPEHSEAFF
D: .; J: TRBJ1-5; V: TRBV28; size: .; DNA: TGTGCCAGCAGATACAGGGTCTTTAGCAATCAGCCCCAGCATTTT; CDR3: CASRYRVFSNQPQHF
D: .; J: TRBJ2-7; V: TRBV3-1; size: medium-sized; DNA: TGTGCCAGCAGCCAAGATAACAGCTACGAGCAGTACTTC; CDR3: CASSQDNSYEQYF
D: .; J: TRBJ2-7; V: TRBV28; size: medium-sized; DNA: TGTGCCAGCAGTTTTCTCTGGACCCATCCCTACGAGCAGTACTTC; CDR3: CASSFLWTHPYEQYF
D: .; J: TRBJ2-1; V: TRBV6-2/TRBV6-3; size: large; DNA: TGTGCCAGCAGTTACCCGGACCCAGAGCAGTTCTTC; CDR3: CASSYPDPEQFF
D: TRBD2; J: TRBJ2-3; V: TRBV2; size: few; DNA: TGTGCCAGCACCGAAGGGACTATCACAGATACGCAGTATTTT; CDR3: CASTEGTITDTQYF
D: TRBD1; J: TRBJ2-3; V: TRBV13; size: few; DNA: TGTGCCAGCAGCTTTCCCGGGACAGAGAAGGCAGATACGCAGTATTTT; CDR3: CASSFPGTEKADTQYF
D: TRBD1; J: TRBJ2-7; V: TRBV11-2; size: hyperexpanded; DNA: TGTGCCAGCAACCCCGGGACAGTAGACTACGAGCAGTACTTC; CDR3: CASNPGTVDYEQYF
D: TRBD2; J: TRBJ2-1; V: TRBV14; size: large; DNA: TGTGCCAGCAGCCGGCGAGCGGGAGCGTCGGCCCATGAGCAGTTCTTC; CDR3: CASSRRAGASAHEQFF
D: TRBD1; J: TRBJ2-2; V: TRBV4-3; size: medium-sized; DNA: TGCGCCAGCAGCCAAGATGCGACAGGGGCCGGGGAGCTGTTTTTT; CDR3: CASSQDATGAGELFF
D: .; J: TRBJ2-2; V: TRBV28; size: medium-sized; DNA: TGTGCCAGCAGCGCTTGGGCGGCCCCGAACACCGGGGAGCTGTTTTTT; CDR3: CASSAWAAPNTGELFF
D: TRBD1; J: TRBJ2-2; V: TRBV24-1; size: medium-sized; DNA: TGTGCCACCAGTGATCCCGGGACAGGATTGGAGCTGTTTTTT; CDR3: CATSDPGTGLELFF
D: .; J: TRBJ2-2; V: TRBV19; size: few; DNA: TGTGCCTCCCGCGATATGGGGGAGCTGTTTTTT; CDR3: CASRDMGELFF
D: .; J: TRBJ1-2; V: TRBV28; size: medium-sized; DNA: TGTGCCAGCAACGATCAGGGGATCTTTGGCTATGGCTACACCTTC; CDR3: CASNDQGIFGYGYTF